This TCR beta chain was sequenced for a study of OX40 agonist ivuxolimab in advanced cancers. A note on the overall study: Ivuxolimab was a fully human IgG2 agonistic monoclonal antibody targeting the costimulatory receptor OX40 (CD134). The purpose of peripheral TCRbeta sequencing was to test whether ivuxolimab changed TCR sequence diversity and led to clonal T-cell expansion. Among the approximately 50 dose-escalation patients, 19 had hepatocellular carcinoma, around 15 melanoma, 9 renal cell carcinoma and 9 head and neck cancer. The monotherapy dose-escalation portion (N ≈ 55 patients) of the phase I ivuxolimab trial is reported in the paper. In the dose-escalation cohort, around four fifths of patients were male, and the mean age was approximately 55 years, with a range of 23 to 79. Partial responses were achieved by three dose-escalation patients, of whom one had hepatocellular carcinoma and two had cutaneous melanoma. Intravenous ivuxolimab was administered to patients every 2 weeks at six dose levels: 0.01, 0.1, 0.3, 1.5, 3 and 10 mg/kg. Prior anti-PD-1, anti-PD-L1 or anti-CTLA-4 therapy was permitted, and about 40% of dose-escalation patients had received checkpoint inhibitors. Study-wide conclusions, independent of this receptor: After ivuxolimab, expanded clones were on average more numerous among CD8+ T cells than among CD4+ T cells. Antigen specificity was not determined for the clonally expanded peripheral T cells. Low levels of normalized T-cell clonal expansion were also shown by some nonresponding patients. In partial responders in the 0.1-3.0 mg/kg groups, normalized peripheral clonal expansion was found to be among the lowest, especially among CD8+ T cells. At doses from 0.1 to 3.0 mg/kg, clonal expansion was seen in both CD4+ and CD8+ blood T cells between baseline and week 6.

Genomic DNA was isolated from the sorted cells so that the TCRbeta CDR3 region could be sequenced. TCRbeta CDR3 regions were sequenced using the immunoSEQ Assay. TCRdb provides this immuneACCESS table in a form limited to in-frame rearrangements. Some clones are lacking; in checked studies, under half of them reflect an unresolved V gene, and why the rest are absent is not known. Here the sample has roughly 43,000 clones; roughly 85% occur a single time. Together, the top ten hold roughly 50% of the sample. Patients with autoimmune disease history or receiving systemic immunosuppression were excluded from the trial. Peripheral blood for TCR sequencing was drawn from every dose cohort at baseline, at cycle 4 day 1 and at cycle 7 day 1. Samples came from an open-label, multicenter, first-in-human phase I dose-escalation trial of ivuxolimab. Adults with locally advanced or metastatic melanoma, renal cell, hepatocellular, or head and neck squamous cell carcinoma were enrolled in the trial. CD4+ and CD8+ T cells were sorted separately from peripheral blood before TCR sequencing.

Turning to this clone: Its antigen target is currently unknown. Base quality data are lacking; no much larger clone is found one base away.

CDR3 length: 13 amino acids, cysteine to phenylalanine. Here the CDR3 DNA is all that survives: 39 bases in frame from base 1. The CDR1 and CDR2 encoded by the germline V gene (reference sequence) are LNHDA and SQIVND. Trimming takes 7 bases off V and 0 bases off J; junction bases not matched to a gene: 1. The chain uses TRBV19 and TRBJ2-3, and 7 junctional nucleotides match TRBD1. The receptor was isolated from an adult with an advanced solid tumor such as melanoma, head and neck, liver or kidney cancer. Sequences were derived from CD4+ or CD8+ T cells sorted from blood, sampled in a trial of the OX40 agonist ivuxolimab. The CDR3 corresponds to CASTGGSTDTQYF. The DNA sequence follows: TGTGCCAGTACAGGGGGAAGCACAGATACGCAGTATTTT. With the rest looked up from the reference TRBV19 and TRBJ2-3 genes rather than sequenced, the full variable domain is DGGITQSPKYLFRKEGQNVTLSCEQNLNHDAMYWYRQDPGQGLRLIYYSQIVNDFQKGDIAEGYSVSREKKESFPLTVTSAQKNPTAFYLCASTGGSTDTQYFGPGTRLTVL.